Shown below are 18 T cell receptor beta chains from a single sample sequenced in a study of cytotoxic CD8 clonotypes in ibrutinib-treated CLL. Sequencing was performed with immunoSEQ multiplex PCR; in TCRdb, only in-frame clones are kept and a portion is missing. The table lists approximately 330,000 clones, about 80% of them singletons. The source was PBMCs, collected before ibrutinib treatment. Every receptor here comes from a human donor with chronic lymphocytic leukemia.

This chain links TRBV30 with TRBJ2-2; 7 nucleotides agree with TRBD2. Germline lookup yields CDR1 GTSNPN and CDR2 SVGIG (reference sequence). J gave up 6 bases and V 5 bases, and 6 bases lay outside the gene matches. The CDR3 length is 13 residues. The CDR3 loop reads CAWGREGPGELFF. DNA of the CDR3: TGTGCCTGGGGGAGGGAGGGGCCCGGGGAGCTGTTTTTT.

The rearrangement joins TRBV4-1 to TRBJ2-1, with 15 bases identical to TRBD2. Germline CDR1 reads MGHRA; CDR2 reads YSYEKL. The CDR3 length is 17 residues. J gave up 12 bases and V 1 base, and 10 bases lay outside the gene matches. The CDR3 sequence: CASSQGTGPGLAGGQFF. The CDR3 nucleotides read TGCGCCAGCAGCCAAGGGACAGGGCCGGGACTAGCGGGAGGGCAGTTCTTC.

This clone came up a few times. The J gene is TRBJ2-5, the V gene TRBV9; no clear D gene. The V gene lost 4 bases and the J gene lost 5 bases, with 12 bases spanning the gap. There are 13 residues in the CDR3. Looked up from germline, CDR1 is SGDLS and CDR2 is YYNGEE. This CDR3 reads CASSIRLRETQYF. The CDR3 DNA is TGTGCCAGCAGCATCCGTCTCAGGGAGACCCAGTACTTC.

V is TRBV7-2 and J is TRBJ1-2; the D gene is possibly TRBD1 (6 bases). V lost 6 bases and J 0 bases, leaving 11 bases between the germline ends. Germline V gives CDR1 SGHTA, CDR2 FQGNSA. The CDR3 runs 14 residues. The CDR3 region is CASSRDTANYGYTF. CDR3 DNA sequence: TGTGCCAGCAGTCGGGACACCGCTAACTATGGCTACACCTTC. Full variable domain (rest looked up from reference TRBV7-2 and TRBJ1-2): GAGVSQSPSNKVTEKGKDVELRCDPISGHTALYWYRQSLGQGLEFLIYFQGNSAPDKSGLPSDRFSAERTGGSVSTLTIQRTQQEDSAVYLCASSRDTANYGYTFGSGTRLTVV.

This clone was seen a handful of times. V gene TRBV7-8 combines with J gene TRBJ1-2; perhaps TRBD1 as D (5 bases). Per germline, CDR1 SGHVS and CDR2 FQNEAQ. V gave up 5 bases and J gave up 1 base, with 14 bases separating them. There are 15 residues in the CDR3. CDR3 sequence (DNA): TGTGCCAGCAGCGACGGGGCTGGAATTAACTATGGCTACACCTTC. This gives the protein CASSDGAGINYGYTF.

The chain uses TRBV27 and TRBJ2-7; D unclear. The ends were cut back, 5 bases at V and 4 bases at J, with 21 bases in the middle. Germline CDR1 MNHEY, CDR2 SMNVEV (reference sequence). The CDR3 is made up of 16 amino acids. As DNA, the CDR3 is TGTGCCAGCAGTCTGCCGGTCGGCCCTGGGATGTACGAGCAGTACTTC. Protein: CASSLPVGPGMYEQYF.

The chain combines TRBV4-2 with TRBJ2-1; the match to TRBD2 covers 8 bases. V shed 0 bases, J shed 7 bases, and the junction held 5 bases outside the gene matches. The germline gives CDR1 LGHNA, CDR2 YNFKEQ. The CDR3 spans 15 residues. CDR3 protein: CASSQESGRFNEQFF. In DNA, the CDR3 is TGTGCCAGCAGCCAAGAAAGCGGGAGATTTAATGAGCAGTTCTTC.

The rearrangement links TRBV28 to TRBJ1-1; D remains ambiguous. Trimming took off 4 bases at V and 1 base at J, with 13 bases between the two ends. In germline, CDR1 is MDHEN, CDR2 SYDVKM. This CDR3 is built from 15 residues. CDR3 DNA sequence: TGTGCCAGCAGTTCAAACTGGGCGGCGAACACTGAAGCTTTCTTT. It specifies CASSSNWAANTEAFF. Based on the CDR3 plus reference TRBV28 and TRBJ1-1, the full variable domain is DVKVTQSSRYLVKRTGEKVFLECVQDMDHENMFWYRQDPGLGLRLIYFSYDVKMKEKGDIPEGYSVSREKKERFSLILESASTNQTSMYLCASSSNWAANTEAFFGQGTRLTVV.

J is TRBJ2-1 and V is TRBV4-2; 8 bases line up with TRBD1. This CDR3 comprises 16 residues. The V gene end was trimmed by 0 bases and the J gene end by 6 bases; junction bases not matched to a gene: 7. Germline V CDR1 and CDR2: LGHNA, YNFKEQ. As DNA, the CDR3 is TGTGCCAGCAGCCAAGAGGACAGGGTTGTCGGCAATGAGCAGTTCTTC. This encodes CASSQEDRVVGNEQFF.

V and J are TRBV19 and TRBJ1-3, with D possibly TRBD1 on 5 matching bases. Looked up from germline, CDR1 is LNHDA and CDR2 is SQIVND (reference sequence). Trimming removed 9 bases from V and 0 bases from J, with 18 bases in between. This CDR3 contains 16 residues. The CDR3: CASAIQGSGSGNTIYF. DNA of the CDR3: TGTGCCAGCGCAATTCAGGGATCGGGCTCTGGAAACACCATATATTTT. The variable domain in full, with the rest retrieved from reference TRBV19 and TRBJ1-3, is DGGITQSPKYLFRKEGQNVTLSCEQNLNHDAMYWYRQDPGQGLRLIYYSQIVNDFQKGDIAEGYSVSREKKESFPLTVTSAQKNPTAFYLCASAIQGSGSGNTIYFGEGSWLTVV.

The V and J genes are TRBV15 and TRBJ1-1, with D tentatively TRBD1 (5 bases). The CDR3 is 15 amino acids. Germline V CDR1 and CDR2: LNHNV, YYDKDF (reference sequence). Between the trimmed V and J ends, which lost 0 bases and 2 bases, there was a span of 10 bases. In DNA form, the CDR3 reads TGTGCCACCAGCAGAGAAGGGAGGGGTAACACTGAAGCTTTCTTT. It translates to CATSREGRGNTEAFF.

The V and J genes are TRBV19 and TRBJ1-2; D may be TRBD1 (6 bases). The V end lost 6 bases, the J end lost 7 bases, and 12 bases lay between the germline ends. CDR1 LNHDA and CDR2 SQIVND come from the germline V gene (reference sequence). This CDR3 has 12 residues. The DNA for the CDR3 is TGTGCCAGTAGCAAACAGGGTCTTGGCTACACCTTC. Amino acid sequence: CASSKQGLGYTF.

V and J are TRBV7-8 and TRBJ2-1; 9 bases map to TRBD2. The CDR3 length is 15 residues. V was clipped by 1 base and J by 8 bases; unmatched bases: 6. Germline lookup yields CDR1 SGHVS and CDR2 FQNEAQ. The CDR3 coding sequence is TGTGCCAGCAGCTTAGAGGCGGGAGGGACCCATGAGCAGTTCTTC. It encodes CASSLEAGGTHEQFF.

For this clone: Other DNA variants within this sample encode the same CDR3. V usage is TRBV7-2 and J usage is TRBJ2-3; D gene uncertain. Germline CDR1 and CDR2: SGHTA and FQGNSA. V dropped 5 bases and J dropped 0 bases, with 3 bases sitting between them. CDR3 length: 12 amino acids. CDR3 in amino acids: CASSPSTDTQYF. The CDR3 coding sequence is TGTGCCAGCAGCCCAAGCACAGATACGCAGTATTTT.

The chain employs TRBV6-1 and TRBJ2-3; 10 bases align to TRBD2. CDR3 length: 19 amino acids. Germline trimming cut 3 bases from V and 4 bases from J; bases unmatched to any gene: 16. In germline, CDR1 is MNHNS, CDR2 SASEGT. DNA for the CDR3: TGTGCCAGCAGTGATTTTTATCCTAGCGGGAGAATTGGAGCAGATACGCAGTATTTT. It codes for CASSDFYPSGRIGADTQYF.

The chain has TRBV27 and TRBJ1-2, with D possibly being TRBD1 (5 bases). The CDR3 runs 15 residues. V was clipped by 9 bases and J by 8 bases, with 25 bases between them. Germline CDR1 and CDR2: MNHEY and SMNVEV (reference sequence). CDR3 amino acids: CARTGLVLAGRGYTF. The CDR3 region has the DNA TGTGCCAGGACGGGGCTGGTTTTAGCGGGAAGGGGCTACACCTTC.

The chain employs TRBV27 and TRBJ1-5; D uncertain. CDR1 and CDR2 from the germline V gene are MNHEY and SMNVEV (reference sequence). V lost 11 bases, J lost 9 bases, and 11 bases lay in between. The CDR3 consists of 10 residues. This chain's CDR3 is CAGIAGPQHF. CDR3 bases: TGTGCCGGTATCGCAGGGCCCCAGCATTTT.

The chain carries TRBV6-6 and TRBJ1-4; D not certain. Trimming removed 0 bases from V and 4 bases from J, with 9 bases in between. Looked up from germline, CDR1 is MNHNY and CDR2 is SVGAGI (reference sequence). The CDR3 runs to 15 residues. The CDR3: CASSYSRSGNEKLFF. Written as DNA, the CDR3 is TGTGCCAGCAGTTACTCGCGGTCGGGTAATGAAAAACTGTTTTTT.